Following are 14 T cell receptor beta chains from one sample sequenced in a study of blood T cell repertoires in COVID-19. Repertoires were generated with immunoSEQ multiplex PCR, while TCRdb's copy carries only in-frame clones and drops some. The table has 35,000 to 45,000 clones, roughly 78% seen once; the top ten hold 16%. Sequenced sample: peripheral blood. These receptors came from a man between 65 and 79 years old with acute or convalescent COVID-19.

This chain links TRBV2 with TRBJ2-3, with a tentative D call TRBD2 (5 bases). Germline V lookup: CDR1 SNHLY, CDR2 FYNNEI. V was cut by 3 bases and J by 1 base, with 20 bases left in between. CDR3 length: 18 amino acids. CDR3: CASSDWAYGLGGTDTQYF. CDR3 DNA sequence: TGTGCCAGCAGTGACTGGGCGTACGGTTTGGGAGGCACAGATACGCAGTATTTT.

The rearrangement links TRBV28 to TRBJ1-5, with TRBD1 identical over 10 bases. Germline V gene data show CDR1 as MDHEN and CDR2 as SYDVKM. This CDR3 has 17 residues. Trimming removed 6 bases from V and 3 bases from J; junction bases left unmatched: 11. The CDR3 region is CASSSWDRGLDNQPQHF. CDR3 nucleotide sequence: TGTGCCAGCAGCTCCTGGGACAGGGGATTGGACAATCAGCCCCAGCATTTT. The complete variable domain, with remaining parts taken from reference TRBV28 and TRBJ1-5, reads DVKVTQSSRYLVKRTGEKVFLECVQDMDHENMFWYRQDPGLGLRLIYFSYDVKMKEKGDIPEGYSVSREKKERFSLILESASTNQTSMYLCASSSWDRGLDNQPQHFGDGTRLSIL.

The V call is TRBV7-8, the J call TRBJ1-3; TRBD1 might be the D (5 bases). The CDR3 sequence is 15 residues long. V lost 2 bases and J 0 bases, leaving 8 bases between the germline ends. The germline V gene has CDR1 SGHVS and CDR2 FQNEAQ. The CDR3 here is CASSLLQGSGNTIYF. The CDR3 coding sequence is TGTGCCAGCAGCTTATTGCAGGGCTCTGGAAACACCATATATTTT. Together with reference TRBV7-8 and TRBJ1-3, the CDR3 gives the full variable domain: GAGVSQSPRYKVAKRGQDVALRCDPISGHVSLFWYQQALGQGPEFLTYFQNEAQLDKSGLPSDRFFAERPEGSVSTLKIQRTQQEDSAVYLCASSLLQGSGNTIYFGEGSWLTVV.

This rearrangement joins TRBV6-2 or TRBV6-3 to TRBJ1-5; the D gene is possibly TRBD1 (6 bases). This CDR3 region has 15 residues. Germline loops: CDR1 MNHEY, CDR2 SVGEGT. Trimming cost V 1 base and J 1 base, with 8 bases left between them. The CDR3 DNA is TGTGCCAGCAGTTACTGGGGACAAAGCAATCAGCCCCAGCATTTT. Translated, it gives CASSYWGQSNQPQHF.

The chain has TRBV6-2 or TRBV6-3 and TRBJ1-2, with 9 positions matching TRBD1. The ends lost 8 bases at V and 8 bases at J; junction bases unmatched: 15. The CDR3 consists of 15 residues. Germline loops: CDR1 MNHEY, CDR2 SVGEGT. The CDR3 loop is CASGRIGTGKEGYTF. Here the CDR3 DNA reads TGTGCCAGCGGCCGAATTGGGACAGGGAAGGAGGGCTACACCTTC.

The gene calls are TRBV5-1 and TRBJ2-7; 9 nucleotides align to TRBD1. Germline CDR1 is SGHRS and CDR2 is YFSETQ. The CDR3 sequence is 15 residues long. The ends lost 1 base at V and 5 bases at J; junction bases unmatched: 7. CDR3 loop: CASSLNQGQGHEQYF. DNA of the CDR3: TGCGCCAGCAGCTTGAATCAGGGACAGGGCCACGAGCAGTACTTC.

This chain joins TRBV6-2 or TRBV6-3 and TRBJ2-6, with D maybe TRBD1 (5 bases). Germline V CDR1 and CDR2: MNHEY, SVGEGT. The CDR3 is made up of 14 amino acids. V lost 4 bases and J lost 3, with 7 bases in between. CDR3 in DNA: TGTGCCAGCAGTTCTAGGGGTGGGGCCAACGTCCTGACTTTC. This encodes CASSSRGGANVLTF.

Only a few counts were recorded for this clone. The chain employs TRBV2 and TRBJ1-1; D unresolved. V shed 7 bases and J shed 1 base, with 13 bases lying between them. The germline V gene has CDR1 SNHLY and CDR2 FYNNEI. The CDR3 has 14 amino acids. The DNA for the CDR3 is TGTGCCAGCATTAAACTAACGGGGAACACTGAAGCTTTCTTT. Protein product: CASIKLTGNTEAFF.

The gene calls are TRBV9 and TRBJ1-1, with no clear D. V was shortened by 6 bases and J by 4 bases, with 7 bases between the two germline ends. Germline CDR1 is SGDLS and CDR2 is YYNGEE. The CDR3 contains 11 residues. CDR3 sequence reads: CASKEATEAFF. CDR3 DNA sequence: TGTGCCAGCAAGGAGGCCACTGAAGCTTTCTTT. Together with reference TRBV9 and TRBJ1-1, the CDR3 gives the full variable domain: DSGVTQTPKHLITATGQRVTLRCSPRSGDLSVYWYQQSLDQGLQFLIQYYNGEERAKGNILERFSAQQFPDLHSELNLSSLELGDSALYFCASKEATEAFFGQGTRLTVV.

The chain is built from TRBV13 and TRBJ2-1; maybe TRBD1 (7 bases). Germline lookup yields CDR1 PRHDT and CDR2 FYEKMQ (reference sequence). This CDR3 is built from 13 residues. Deletions cut 3 bases from V and 8 bases from J, with 11 bases between. The CDR3 sequence is CASSLEGAYEQFF. The DNA of the CDR3 is TGTGCCAGCAGCTTGGAGGGGGCATATGAGCAGTTCTTC.

The chain is built from TRBV5-1 and TRBJ1-3; 7 bases map to TRBD1. V dropped 9 bases and J dropped 7; count of bases not matched to a gene: 13. This CDR3 region has 14 residues. Looked up from germline, CDR1 is SGHRS and CDR2 is YFSETQ. The CDR3, as DNA: TGCGCCACCTCGCGACAGGGCCAACCTAACACCATATATTTT. Translating it yields CATSRQGQPNTIYF.

This rearrangement joins TRBV11-3 to TRBJ1-1; D is undetermined. Per germline, CDR1 SGHNT and CDR2 YENEEA. This CDR3 spans 13 amino acids. V dropped 1 base and J dropped 4 bases, with 7 bases sitting between them. The CDR3 here is CASSLGHGTEAFF. The CDR3 DNA follows: TGTGCCAGCAGCTTAGGTCACGGCACTGAAGCTTTCTTT.

V is TRBV5-1 and J is TRBJ2-2; the D gene is possibly TRBD1 (5 bases). The germline V gene encodes CDR1 SGHRS and CDR2 YFSETQ. Trimming took 1 base from V and 5 from J, leaving 12 bases between them. This CDR3 comprises 15 residues. CDR3 amino acids: CASSLPTTDTGELFF. The CDR3 bases are TGCGCCAGCAGCTTGCCCACGACAGATACCGGGGAGCTGTTTTTT.

The chain combines TRBV5-1 with TRBJ2-3, with 11 bases identical to TRBD2. The J segment lost 5 bases and the V segment lost 4 bases, leaving 9 bases of the junction unmatched. CDR3 length: 16 amino acids. The germline V gene encodes CDR1 SGHRS and CDR2 YFSETQ. The CDR3 loop is CASSRPLAGGLDTQYF. CDR3 in DNA: TGCGCCAGCAGCCGACCCCTAGCGGGGGGACTAGATACGCAGTATTTT. Filled out from reference TRBV5-1 and TRBJ2-3, the complete variable domain reads KAGVTQTPRYLIKTRGQQVTLSCSPISGHRSVSWYQQTPGQGLQFLFEYFSETQRNKGNFPGRFSGRQFSNSRSEMNVSTLELGDSALYLCASSRPLAGGLDTQYFGPGTRLTVL.